This T cell receptor beta chain was obtained from a study of blood T cell repertoires in COVID-19. Method: immunoSEQ multiplex PCR; TCRdb's copy keeps in-frame clones and lacks some. The table shows about 440,000 clones, with about 90% occurring only once. The study assigned cohorts using participant-reported clinical history. Germline CDR1 SGHAT, CDR2 FQDESV (reference sequence). The CDR3 is made up of 16 amino acids. The V end lost 5 bases, the J end lost 2 bases, and 16 bases lay between the germline ends. The sequence derives from a young man who had recovered from COVID-19. The sample was PBMCs or T cells enriched from blood (not recorded which). This chain links TRBV11-1 with TRBJ1-3; a possible D gene is TRBD1 (5 bases). CDR3 DNA sequence: TGTGCCAGCAGCAAGGCCGGGACTATAACTGGAAACACCATATATTTT. Translating it yields CASSKAGTITGNTIYF. Together with reference TRBV11-1 and TRBJ1-3, the CDR3 gives the full variable domain: EAEVAQSPRYKITEKSQAVAFWCDPISGHATLYWYRQILGQGPELLVQFQDESVVDDSQLPKDRFSAERLKGVDSTLKIQPAELGDSAMYLCASSKAGTITGNTIYFGEGSWLTVV.